The clone carrying this T cell receptor beta chain turned up a few times. This CDR3 contains 14 residues. Trimming pared 3 bases from V and 2 bases from J, leaving 10 bases between. The V gene's germline CDR1 is SNHLY and CDR2 FYNNEI. The sample belongs to a study of spatial heterogeneity in lung cancer. The wider study: Where available, sequencing covered follow-up PBMC samples, taken at a median of around 25 months after resection. Alpha-chain sequences were detected in numbers that were consistently lower than beta-chain sequences.

Every TCR cDNA molecule carried a tag that served as a unique molecular identifier. TCRdb re-called the 5' RACE reads through MiXCR, storing one row per CDR3 protein. The repertoire consists of tens of thousands of distinct CDR3 sequences, with just under 20% occurring once and the leading ten covering around a fifth. Time point here: blood at routine non-recurrence follow-up after resection. Unsorted whole RNA samples from tumor, nontumor lung or frozen PBMC were sequenced. The source material was PBMCs, sampled at follow-up. The receptor was isolated from a male donor with early-stage non-small cell lung cancer. This chain uses TRBV2 with TRBJ1-2; D gene uncertain. The CDR3, as DNA: TGTGCCAGCAGTGACTCAAGACCCAACTATGGCTACACCTTC. Its protein is CASSDSRPNYGYTF.